These T cell receptor beta chains were read from a single sample in a study of blood T cell repertoires in COVID-19. Sequencing used immunoSEQ multiplex PCR; TCRdb keeps in-frame clones, though not all of them. The table lists roughly 280,000 clones, about 88% of them singletons. The sample was peripheral blood. These receptors came from a woman between 25 and 40 years old with COVID-19, enrolled during active disease. CDR3s include the opening cysteine and the closing phenylalanine or tryptophan. A D gene is named only where the DNA matches it firmly. Rows give clone size only sometimes, using once, few, many, or a class for an expanded clone.

D gene | J gene | clone size | V gene | CDR3 protein | CDR3 DNA
- | TRBJ1-2 | - | TRBV28 | CASSLFQGNPYGYTF | TGTGCCAGCAGTCTTTTCCAGGGGAATCCGTATGGCTACACCTTC
- | TRBJ1-4 | - | TRBV3-1/TRBV3-2 | CASSQDWIVGGSNEKLFF | TGTGCCAGCAGCCAAGATTGGATAGTGGGAGGGAGTAATGAAAAACTGTTTTTT
TRBD2 | TRBJ2-7 | - | TRBV7-3 | CASSLRLAGEREQYF | TGTGCCAGCAGCCTCAGACTAGCGGGAGAGAGAGAGCAGTACTTC
TRBD2 | TRBJ2-7 | - | TRBV20-1 | CSASGLAGGIYEQYF | TGCAGTGCTAGTGGTCTAGCGGGAGGTATTTACGAGCAGTACTTC
TRBD2 | TRBJ2-1 | once | TRBV19 | CASRYLSGSSYNEQFF | TGTGCCAGTAGGTACCTTAGCGGGAGCTCCTACAATGAGCAGTTCTTC
- | TRBJ2-6 | - | TRBV10-3 | CAISDLPFRGTISGANVLTF | TGTGCCATCAGTGATCTCCCTTTCAGGGGAACCATCTCTGGGGCCAACGTCCTGACTTTC
- | TRBJ1-3 | - | TRBV29-1 | CSVYPGSGNTIYF | TGCAGCGTTTATCCGGGCTCTGGAAACACCATATATTTT
TRBD1 | TRBJ1-6 | once | TRBV4-3 | CASSQRTGDSPLHF | TGCGCCAGCAGCCAAAGGACAGGGGACTCACCCCTCCACTTT
- | TRBJ2-5 | - | TRBV4-1 | CASSQGPIEGETQYF | TGCGCCAGCAGCCAAGGGCCCATAGAGGGAGAGACCCAGTACTTC
- | TRBJ2-5 | - | TRBV2 | CASSPGTTQETQYF | TGTGCCAGCAGCCCCGGGACAACACAAGAGACCCAGTACTTC
- | TRBJ1-2 | - | TRBV2 | CASSLRVNYGYTF | TGTGCCAGCAGCCTCAGGGTGAACTATGGCTACACCTTC
- | TRBJ2-1 | - | TRBV7-2 | CASSLGFFEGEQFF | TGTGCCAGCAGCTTAGGCTTTTTCGAGGGTGAGCAGTTCTTC
- | TRBJ2-3 | few | TRBV11-2 | CASSSGTGSNTDTQYF | TGTGCCAGCAGCTCCGGAACGGGTTCCAACACAGATACGCAGTATTTT
TRBD2 | TRBJ2-3 | - | TRBV7-2 | CASSPRTSGRADTQYF | TGTGCCAGCAGCCCACGGACTAGCGGGAGAGCAGATACGCAGTATTTT
- | TRBJ2-6 | - | TRBV27 | CASSFASGTGANVLTF | TGTGCCAGCAGTTTCGCGTCGGGGACTGGGGCCAACGTCCTGACTTTC
TRBD2 | TRBJ2-7 | - | TRBV10-1 | CASSEGRDYEQYF | TGCGCCAGCAGTGAGGGGAGGGACTACGAGCAGTACTTC
- | TRBJ2-7 | - | TRBV6-5 | CASSYGGFSYEQYF | TGTGCCAGCAGTTACGGGGGGTTTTCCTACGAGCAGTACTTC
- | TRBJ1-5 | - | TRBV6-5 | CASSYRRQVNQPQHF | TGTGCCAGCAGTTACCGCCGACAGGTCAATCAGCCCCAGCATTTT
TRBD2 | TRBJ2-5 | few | TRBV7-6 | CASSPPTSGMETQYF | TGTGCCAGCAGCCCCCCAACTAGCGGGATGGAGACCCAGTACTTC
- | TRBJ2-5 | - | TRBV5-4 | CASSGEGGRRETQYF | TGTGCCAGCAGCGGGGAGGGGGGGCGCCGAGAGACCCAGTACTTC
TRBD1 | TRBJ2-1 | many | TRBV6-5 | CASSYRTGSPDEQFF | TGTGCCAGCAGTTACCGGACAGGGTCCCCAGATGAGCAGTTCTTC
TRBD1 | TRBJ1-1 | once | TRBV7-3 | CASTPGGNTEAFF | TGTGCCAGCACCCCAGGGGGGAACACTGAAGCTTTCTTT
- | TRBJ1-5 | - | TRBV7-2 | CASSAAGGNQPQHF | TGTGCCAGCAGCGCAGCGGGGGGCAATCAGCCCCAGCATTTT